Listed below are T cell receptor beta chains from one sample, sequenced in a study of sequential checkpoint blockade in melanoma. TCRdb's copy holds only in-frame clones and misses some; the assay was immunoSEQ multiplex PCR. The sample includes under 3,000 clones, about 15% seen only once; the top ten take about 14%. The material sequenced was tumor tissue (inferred from file names), taken from a patient given nivolumab and ipilimumab in sequence. All receptors derive from a human donor with melanoma. Each CDR3 is given with its conserved first and last residue. The order of the fields is J gene, clone size, D gene, V gene, CDR3 DNA, CDR3 protein. A D gene is named only where the DNA matches it firmly. Not all rows give a size; the values are once, few, many and, for expanded clones, a class.

TRBJ2-6	few	.	TRBV28	TGTGCCAGCAGTTCGGCGGGGAGACCCCTCTCTGGGGCCAACGTCCTGACTTTC	CASSSAGRPLSGANVLTF
TRBJ2-1	.	TRBD1	TRBV14	TGTGCCAGCAGCCAAGTTGGGGACAGATCTTACAATGAGCAGTTCTTC	CASSQVGDRSYNEQFF
TRBJ2-7	.	TRBD1	TRBV28	TGTGCCAGCAGCCGAAGCCCACAGGGGAAAGGCCCCTACGAGCAGTACTTC	CASSRSPQGKGPYEQYF
TRBJ1-1	few	.	TRBV28	TGTGCCAGCAGTTTGGGGGTGCTCCCTGAAGCTTTCTTT	CASSLGVLPEAFF
TRBJ2-2	many	.	TRBV5-8	TGTGCCAGGGGGGGACAGACTACCGGGGAGCTGTTTTTT	CARGGQTTGELFF
TRBJ2-7	medium-sized	TRBD2	TRBV4-1	TGCGCCAGCAGCCCTAGCGGGACAGCCTACGAGCAGTACTTC	CASSPSGTAYEQYF
TRBJ1-1	medium-sized	.	TRBV6-8	TGTGCCAGCAGTTACTCACCCCAACTGGGGAACACTGAAGCTTTCTTT	CASSYSPQLGNTEAFF
TRBJ2-1	many	TRBD1	TRBV2	TGTGCCAGCAGCTCGGGACAGAATTACAATGAGCAGTTCTTC	CASSSGQNYNEQFF
TRBJ2-7	.	.	TRBV18	TGTGCCAGCTCACCAACGGGTAGGTCCTACGAGCAGTACTTC	CASSPTGRSYEQYF
TRBJ1-1	few	.	TRBV6-8	TGTGCCAGCACCTGGGGGCGGGGAGGCGGAGCTTTCTTT	CASTWGRGGGAFF
TRBJ2-1	few	TRBD2	TRBV5-1	TGCGCCAGCAGCTCGGATATCACTAGCGGGAGAGGGAGCTACAATGAGCAGTTCTTC	CASSSDITSGRGSYNEQFF
TRBJ2-7	medium-sized	.	TRBV9	TGTGCCAGCAGCGTAGGGGTCGGGGGCGAGGGAACCTACGAGCAGTACTTC	CASSVGVGGEGTYEQYF
TRBJ2-1	few	TRBD2	TRBV2	TGTGCCAGCAGCGTAAACCTAGGCTCCGGGCGAGAAATAGCGGGAGGTTACAATGAGCAGTTCTTC	CASSVNLGSGREIAGGYNEQFF
TRBJ2-7	few	TRBD1	TRBV6-8	TGTGCCAGCAGTTACTCGCCCTCGGGACAGGGAATGGCGCGCTCCTACGAGCAGTACTTC	CASSYSPSGQGMARSYEQYF
TRBJ2-3	many	.	TRBV6-7	TGTGCCAGCAGGCTAGGAGATACGCAGTATTTT	CASRLGDTQYF
TRBJ1-5	.	.	TRBV6-8	TGTGCCAGCAGGGAGCAGAACAATCAGCCCCAGCATTTT	CASREQNNQPQHF
TRBJ2-3	medium-sized	.	TRBV6-8	TGTGCCAGCAGTTACTCGGTGACACTTAGCACAGATACGCAGTATTTT	CASSYSVTLSTDTQYF
TRBJ1-4	medium-sized	.	TRBV11-3	TGTGCCAGCAGCTTAGGAGGGACGTTTGAAAAACTGTTTTTT	CASSLGGTFEKLFF
TRBJ2-7	many	TRBD2	TRBV11-3	TGTGCCAGCAGCCAAGGAGGGACTACCACCTACGAGCAGTACTTC	CASSQGGTTTYEQYF
TRBJ2-7	many	.	TRBV11-3	TGTGCCAGCAGCGGGAACGGGCCCGGGCGCGCCCGCCTAAGCGAGCAGTACTTC	CASSGNGPGRARLSEQYF
TRBJ1-1	medium-sized	TRBD1	TRBV11-3	TGTGCCAGCAGCCTCTGGGGGGGGACAGGGAACACTGAAGCTTTCTTT	CASSLWGGTGNTEAFF
TRBJ1-1	few	.	TRBV19	TGTGCCAGTAGGACTGGGAGGGACACTGAAGCTTTCTTT	CASRTGRDTEAFF
TRBJ1-5	medium-sized	.	TRBV6-7	TGTGCCAGCAGTTACTCGACCAACCCCCGACGGGACAAAGCCCTAAGCAATCAGCCCCAGCATTTT	CASSYSTNPRRDKALSNQPQHF
TRBJ2-1	medium-sized	.	TRBV6-8	TGTGCCAGCAGTCTTTTACAGGGTGACCTCTACAATGAGCAGTTCTTC	CASSLLQGDLYNEQFF
TRBJ2-5	.	.	TRBV28	TGTGCCAGCAGTAGCGCCTTTGAGGGGGGGCGCGAGACCCAGTACTTC	CASSSAFEGGRETQYF
TRBJ1-1	hyperexpanded	.	TRBV6-8	TGTGCCAGCAGTGACGGAACCTACATTAACACTGAAGCTTTCTTT	CASSDGTYINTEAFF
TRBJ2-2	medium-sized	TRBD2	TRBV11-3	TGTGCCAGCAGCTATGGACTAGCGGGGGCCGCGAACACCGGGGAGCTGTTTTTT	CASSYGLAGAANTGELFF
TRBJ2-7	.	TRBD2	TRBV14	TGTGCCAGCAGTCATAGCGGGAGGGCCGCGTCCGAGCAGTACTTC	CASSHSGRAASEQYF
TRBJ1-1	.	TRBD1	TRBV6-8	TGTGCCAGCAGTGCAAGGGGGCAAACTGAAGCTTTCTTT	CASSARGQTEAFF
TRBJ2-3	medium-sized	.	TRBV6-8	TGTGCCAGCAGATTAGCGGATTCTAGCACAGATACGCAGTATTTT	CASRLADSSTDTQYF
TRBJ2-5	.	.	TRBV4-1	TGCGCCAGCAGCCAAGTAGGGGGGGGATTGGAGACCCAGTACTTC	CASSQVGGGLETQYF
TRBJ2-7	.	.	TRBV6-8	TGTGCCAGCAGTTACAGAAACAGGGTGGGCGAGCAGTACTTC	CASSYRNRVGEQYF
TRBJ2-7	many	TRBD2	TRBV6-8	TGTGCCAGCAGGGGCGGGGGGATTCACGAGCAGTACTTC	CASRGGGIHEQYF
TRBJ2-1	medium-sized	TRBD2	TRBV11-3	TGTGCCAGCAGCTTATCCTATCGGGAGGAAGATGAGCAGTTCTTC	CASSLSYREEDEQFF